The subject of this entry is one T cell receptor (beta chain). What it recognizes is unknown. TCRdb keeps only in-frame clones here, not all; method: immunoSEQ multiplex PCR. The data hold around 980,000 clones, with around 78% observed a single time. The data are from a study of shared clonotypes between healthy human individuals. Broader study findings: About 5% was the fraction of naive CD4 clonotypes found shared across a few donors. Estimated clonotype richness was generally higher in naive than memory subsets. Rarefaction showed that sequencing of sorted subsets was incomplete (despite large depth).

Input material: memory CD4+ T cells from PBMCs. Regarding subset: CD45RA-negative fraction. The receptor was isolated from a man younger than 35 in good health. Some clones in this sample may be carry-over from other donors' samples.

The CDR3 nucleotides are TGTGCCAGCAGCCTTAGCGGGAGTCCCTACAATGAGCAGTTCTTC. This encodes CASSLSGSPYNEQFF. This chain joins TRBV7-3 and TRBJ2-1, with 9 bases that match TRBD2. Germline V lookup: CDR1 SGHTA, CDR2 FQGTGA. V lost 5 bases and J lost 2; bases outside the gene matches: 4. This CDR3 comprises 15 residues.